This is a list of T cell receptor beta chains from one sample in a study of OX40 agonist ivuxolimab in advanced cancers. Profiling relied on immunoSEQ multiplex PCR, and the TCRdb table lists in-frame clones only, not all of them. The table has more than 60,000 clones, 70% to 90% seen once. The sequencing here drew on CD4+ or CD8+ T cells sorted from blood, taken in a trial of the OX40 agonist ivuxolimab. Every receptor here comes from an adult with an advanced solid tumor such as melanoma, head and neck, liver or kidney cancer. The CDR3 runs from the conserved cysteine through the conserved F or W. A D gene is named only where the DNA matches it firmly. Part of the rows lack a size; the others show once, few, many or a class for expanded clones.

cdr3_aa	cdr3_nt	clone_size	d_call	v_call	j_call
CASSRALGGTDTQYF	TGCGCCAGCAGTCGGGCCCTGGGGGGGACAGATACGCAGTATTTT	NA	TRBD2	TRBV10-1	TRBJ2-3
CASSLPEEDEKLFF	TGTGCCAGCAGCCTTCCGGAGGAGGATGAAAAACTGTTTTTT	NA	NA	TRBV5-4	TRBJ1-4
CASSPLDTELNNEQFF	TGTGCCAGCAGCCCTCTGGACACCGAACTTAACAATGAGCAGTTCTTC	NA	NA	TRBV14	TRBJ2-1
CASSLRQRTEAFF	TGTGCCAGCAGCCTGAGACAGAGGACTGAAGCTTTCTTT	NA	NA	TRBV9	TRBJ1-1
CASSPWSGLGANVLTF	TGTGCCAGCAGCCCTTGGTCGGGGCTCGGGGCCAACGTCCTGACTTTC	NA	NA	TRBV14	TRBJ2-6
CASSPYGGRNTGELFF	TGTGCCAGCTCACCATACGGGGGTCGGAACACCGGGGAGCTGTTTTTT	NA	NA	TRBV18	TRBJ2-2
CASSPGGSGNTIYF	TGCGCCAGCAGCCCCGGGGGCTCTGGAAACACCATATATTTT	NA	NA	TRBV4-1	TRBJ1-3
CASSRDRDLEGYTF	TGTGCCAGCTCCCGGGACAGAGATTTGGAAGGCTACACCTTC	NA	TRBD1	TRBV18	TRBJ1-2
CASSLEPVTDTQYF	TGCGCCAGCAGCTTGGAGCCTGTCACAGATACGCAGTATTTT	NA	NA	TRBV5-1	TRBJ2-3
CASSLYGPNYGYTF	TGTGCCAGCAGCTTATACGGGCCGAACTATGGCTACACCTTC	NA	NA	TRBV7-9	TRBJ1-2
CASSLAHRADTDTQYF	TGTGCCAGCAGCTTAGCGCACAGGGCAGACACAGATACGCAGTATTTT	NA	NA	TRBV7-9	TRBJ2-3
CASSGPLEREGRYEQYF	TGTGCCAGCTCAGGACCCCTTGAACGGGAGGGCCGCTACGAGCAGTACTTC	few	TRBD2	TRBV18	TRBJ2-7
CASSLQAVSSYNEQFF	TGTGCCAGCAGTTTACAAGCGGTTAGCTCCTACAATGAGCAGTTCTTC	once	NA	TRBV27	TRBJ2-1
CASSFVRAGELFF	TGTGCCAGCAGCTTTGTCAGGGCCGGGGAGCTGTTTTTT	NA	NA	TRBV7-2	TRBJ2-2
CASSPPSVRGENIQYF	TGTGCCAGCTCACCACCGTCGGTTAGGGGGGAAAACATTCAGTACTTC	NA	NA	TRBV18	TRBJ2-4
CASSPIAQQQPQHF	TGTGCCAGCTCACCTATAGCCCAGCAGCAGCCCCAGCATTTT	NA	NA	TRBV18	TRBJ1-5
CASSKASSGNTIYF	TGTGCCAGTAGTAAGGCGTCCTCTGGAAACACCATATATTTT	NA	NA	TRBV19	TRBJ1-3
CASSSQGQTNIYF	TGTGCCAGCAGCTCACAGGGCCAAACTAACATATATTTT	NA	NA	TRBV11-2	TRBJ1-3
CASSYGQGATYEQYF	TGTGCCAGCAGTTACGGACAGGGGGCGACCTACGAGCAGTACTTC	NA	TRBD1	TRBV6-5	TRBJ2-7
CASSRTSGSGEQFF	TGCGCCAGCAGCCGGACTAGCGGTAGCGGTGAGCAGTTCTTC	NA	TRBD2	TRBV5-1	TRBJ2-1
CASSSGGTSLGEQYF	TGTGCCAGCAGTTCCGGCGGGACATCACTTGGCGAGCAGTACTTC	NA	NA	TRBV27	TRBJ2-7
CASSPSSDTQYF	TGTGCCAGCTCACCAAGTTCAGATACGCAGTATTTT	NA	NA	TRBV18	TRBJ2-3
CASSPPSGRRETQYF	TGTGCCAGCAGTCCCCCTAGCGGGAGAAGGGAGACCCAGTACTTC	NA	TRBD2	TRBV27	TRBJ2-5
CASSGSAYNEQFF	TGTGCCAGCAGCGGGAGTGCATACAATGAGCAGTTCTTC	NA	NA	TRBV11-2	TRBJ2-1
CASSPSRTDHEQYF	TGTGCCAGCTCACCCTCCCGGACCGATCACGAGCAGTACTTC	once	NA	TRBV18	TRBJ2-7
CASGFQGQGTDTQYF	TGTGCCAGCGGATTCCAGGGGCAAGGGACAGATACGCAGTATTTT	NA	NA	TRBV2	TRBJ2-3
CASSQALQRNTEAFF	TGTGCCAGCAGCCAAGCACTTCAGAGGAACACTGAAGCTTTCTTT	NA	NA	TRBV4-2	TRBJ1-1
CASSQEPIAGVWTGELFF	TGCGCCAGCAGCCAAGAACCGATAGCGGGAGTCTGGACCGGGGAGCTGTTTTTT	NA	TRBD2	TRBV4-1	TRBJ2-2
CASSMVTGAYNQPQHF	TGTGCCAGTAGTATGGTAACAGGGGCTTATAATCAGCCCCAGCATTTT	NA	TRBD1	TRBV19	TRBJ1-5
CASSPQTVSYEQYF	TGTGCCAGCAGCCCTCAGACAGTCTCCTACGAGCAGTACTTC	NA	NA	TRBV7-3	TRBJ2-7
CASSRDIDSPLHF	TGTGCCAGCAGCCGGGATATCGATTCACCCCTCCACTTT	NA	NA	TRBV7-2	TRBJ1-6
CATSRDNYGYTF	TGTGCCACCAGCAGAGATAACTATGGCTACACCTTC	NA	NA	TRBV15	TRBJ1-2
CASSPGRDQPQHF	TGTGCCAGCTCACCAGGGCGGGACCAGCCCCAGCATTTT	NA	NA	TRBV18	TRBJ1-5
CASSLRGRWTEAFF	TGTGCCAGCAGTTTACGGGGGAGATGGACTGAAGCTTTCTTT	NA	NA	TRBV28	TRBJ1-1
CASRPHRGFNEQFF	TGTGCCAGCAGACCACATCGGGGCTTCAATGAGCAGTTCTTC	NA	NA	TRBV6-1	TRBJ2-1
CASSLGSLRGAPGELFF	TGTGCCAGCAGCTTAGGTTCGCTCAGGGGAGCACCCGGGGAGCTGTTTTTT	NA	NA	TRBV7-2	TRBJ2-2
CASSPRAGGFVNTEAFF	TGCGCCAGCAGCCCGCGGGCCGGTGGTTTCGTAAACACTGAAGCTTTCTTT	NA	NA	TRBV5-1	TRBJ1-1